A selection of T cell receptor beta chains follows, all from one sample in a study of OX40 agonist ivuxolimab in advanced cancers. Using immunoSEQ multiplex PCR, the repertoire was profiled, and TCRdb retains in-frame clones only, with some absent. The table lists about 78,000 clones, around 90% of them singletons. The sample here was CD4+ or CD8+ T cells sorted from blood, taken in a trial of the OX40 agonist ivuxolimab. The receptors here all came from an adult with an advanced solid tumor such as melanoma, head and neck, liver or kidney cancer. CDR3s leave out the opening cysteine and the closing phenylalanine or tryptophan.

TRBV6-1,ASSERGGSWDTQY
TRBV5-8,ASSLPPGQH
TRBV28,ASSPGQGNEQY
TRBV18,ASSPPMGTSTDTQY
TRBV21-1,ASSKNYGYT
TRBV6-4,ASSADTGRGPQH
TRBV6-5,ASSGREPQH
TRBV27,ASSQQGTFYEQY
TRBV5-1,ASRPGLAKETQY
TRBV11-3,ASSLESSQDTQY
TRBV6-5,ASSLGTEAF
TRBV4-1,ASSQDSSNYGYT
TRBV9,ASSAGTSYNEQF
TRBV7-3,ASSSGLAGDNEQF
TRBV5-1,ASRQGHTDTQY
TRBV29-1,SVELEFGADTQY
TRBV9,ASSVATGGRGYT
TRBV7-9,ASSLVGGVGYGYT
TRBV7-2,ASSLQGTTYTDTQY
TRBV6-5,ASSYSAAASNQPQH
TRBV5-1,ASRQNSGESSYEQY
TRBV7-9,ASSLVGSYGYT
TRBV10-1,ASSESRTGLKGYT
TRBV19,ASSQQETQY
TRBV7-9,ASSPGQGGEKLF
TRBV10-1,ASSPTQEAGNYNEQF
TRBV21-1,ASSKVLPSRESIQY
TRBV6-5,ASSYSISGTYEQY
TRBV5-4,ASSLKGQVIHEQY
TRBV21-1,ASSKGVRLGPNTEAF
TRBV29-1,SIEGQRLRDTQY
TRBV19,ASSIDGYSNQPQH